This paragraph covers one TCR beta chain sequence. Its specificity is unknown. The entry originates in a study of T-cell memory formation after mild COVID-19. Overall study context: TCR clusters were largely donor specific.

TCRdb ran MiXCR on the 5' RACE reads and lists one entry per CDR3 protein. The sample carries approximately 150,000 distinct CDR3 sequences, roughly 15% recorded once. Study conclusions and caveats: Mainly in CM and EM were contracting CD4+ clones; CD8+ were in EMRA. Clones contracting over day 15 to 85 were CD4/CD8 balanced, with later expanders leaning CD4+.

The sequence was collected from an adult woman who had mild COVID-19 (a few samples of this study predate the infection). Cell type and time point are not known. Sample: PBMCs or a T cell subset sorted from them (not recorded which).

The CDR3 loop reads CASSPFPGDTQYF. The CDR3 bases are TGTGCCAGCTCACCCTTCCCCGGAGATACGCAGTATTTT. The V gene is TRBV18, the J gene TRBJ2-3; D unresolved. CDR1 KGHSH and CDR2 LQKENI come from the germline V gene. V dropped 3 bases and J dropped 5 bases, with 9 bases sitting between them. The length of the CDR3 is 13 residues.